This TCR beta chain was captured in a study of blood T cells in healthy people across ages. Study-level results: Correlation between TCR beta diversity and naive T cell percentage was strong.

The CDR3 runs 15 residues. The germline V gene encodes CDR1 DFQATT and CDR2 SNEGSKA (reference sequence). The V and J ends lost 6 bases and 2 bases, in that order; junction bases with no gene match: 9. Remarks on this clonotype: Its antigen remains unidentified.

Through a sample-barcoded 5' primer and a J-beta primer mix, a second PCR was run for about 6 to 11 cycles. TCRdb redid the calling of the 5' RACE reads with MiXCR, one entry per CDR3 protein. This table holds about 1 million distinct CDR3 sequences, under 45% found once. Sequencing was performed on blood. This clonotype was obtained from a woman aged 60-75 years in good health. This chain links TRBV20-1 with TRBJ2-3; 9 bases match TRBD2. CDR3 in amino acids: CSAVGASGTTDTQYF. DNA of the CDR3: TGCAGTGCCGTGGGTGCTAGCGGGACCACAGATACGCAGTATTTT.